The sequence of this T cell receptor (beta chain) was determined in a study of CD8+ T cells in alopecia areata. Remarks on this clone: Its target is not known.

Described treatment: oral pan-JAK inhibitor, 5-10 mg twice daily. Patients with alopecia areata provided lesional scalp punch biopsies as well as peripheral blood. Notes on the study in general: Possibly because of HLA-related factors, TCR sharing was less clear across patients than in mice.

Germline V gene lookup returns CDR1 MNHEY and CDR2 SVGAGI. Trimming took 5 bases from V and 10 from J, leaving 18 bases between them. CDR3 length equals 15 residues. Extracted from the samples, RNA was reverse transcribed into cDNA to serve as the sequencing template. Clones were read by immunoSEQ multiplex PCR, and TCRdb kept only the in-frame ones, dropping some. The sample lists 95,000 to 150,000 clones, over 60% occurring once. The sample consisted of CD4+ T cells sorted from blood, taken at week 4, from a patient treated with tofacitinib. The chain joins TRBV6-5 to TRBJ1-6; D ambiguous. The source of this sequence is a human donor with alopecia areata. The CDR3: CASSQHGSGESPLHF. CDR3 DNA: TGTGCCAGCAGTCAGCACGGCTCGGGAGAATCACCCCTCCACTTT.